This T cell receptor beta chain stems from a study of cytomegalovirus exposure and HLA in healthy donors. It was with 60 Vbeta and 13 Jbeta primers that the PCR ran. Repertoires were generated with immunoSEQ multiplex PCR, while TCRdb's copy carries only in-frame clones and drops some. The sample comprises some 74,000 clones, around 80% of which are singletons, and 1.1% rests with the top ten. Turning to this clone: Distinct nucleotide sequences in the sample also encode this CDR3.

This receptor was obtained from a male donor in good health and CMV-seronegative. Sequencing used PBMCs.

The CDR3 here is CASSLGTVQETQYF. CDR3 sequence (DNA): TGTGCCAGCAGCTTAGGGACAGTTCAAGAGACCCAGTACTTC. V gene TRBV7-2 combines with J gene TRBJ2-5; D possibly corresponds to TRBD1 (6 bases). The length of the CDR3 is 14 residues. Looked up from germline, CDR1 is SGHTA and CDR2 is FQGNSA. V was trimmed by 1 base and J by 2 bases, leaving 8 bases between them.